What follows describes a single T cell receptor (beta chain). Per the study methods: Amplification from reference gene primers served as the basis for estimated nucleated cell counts. The method was immunoSEQ multiplex PCR; TCRdb's version includes in-frame clones alone and lacks a portion of them. That table supplies the V and J calls and clone size; D and trimming were determined from the DNA. The sample lists tens of thousands of clones; roughly 84% were seen once. The ends were cut back, 4 bases at V and 2 bases at J, with 15 bases in the middle. The CDR3 runs to 16 residues. The data belong to a study of blood T cell repertoires in COVID-19. Study information: Samples came from the United States, Italy and Spain, spanning acute and convalescent COVID-19. Sources were T cells, B-cell-depleted T cells, or PBMCs; the material itself was cDNA or gDNA.

Sequencing was carried out using peripheral blood. The chain has TRBV23-1 and TRBJ2-1; D perhaps matches TRBD2 (5 bases). TRBV23-1 is assigned to the ORF class and has an uncertain function. The TCR was taken from a man aged 70 or older with active COVID-19. The CDR3 protein is CASSPAVRDPYNEQFF. The CDR3, as DNA: TGCGCCAGCAGTCCAGCGGTCCGGGATCCCTACAATGAGCAGTTCTTC.